This TCR beta chain was identified in a study of response to subunit inactivated influenza vaccine. Findings and caveats of the study: After each seasonal influenza vaccination, few new T cells are recruited, the authors suggested.

In this sample, this clonotype turned up many times. Its cognate antigen is unknown. TCRdb fed the RT-PCR reads into MiXCR, producing one record per CDR3 protein. Here the sample spans some 300,000 distinct CDR3 sequences, about 20% being singletons. The receptor's source is a man aged 50 to 69 who received an inactivated influenza vaccine. Sequencing was performed on PBMCs from blood, taken about 19 months after vaccination.

The CDR3 DNA reads TGCGCCAGCAGCTTGGGCGGCTTCGACGAGCAGTACTTC. It translates to CASSLGGFDEQYF. This chain links TRBV5-1 with TRBJ2-7; D is undetermined. This CDR3 has 13 amino acids. Deletions cut 0 bases from V and 5 bases from J, with 9 bases between. Germline loops: CDR1 SGHRS, CDR2 YFSETQ.